This TCR beta chain is drawn from a study of vaccination effects on CD4 cells after COVID-19. The overall study: Early samples were taken at day +14, late at days +241, +227, +161. Points from the study as a whole: Convalescent patients were few in the study, and early post-infection timepoints were absent. Marked clonal contraction was seen late after vaccination (in both infection- and vaccine-induced clones).

Under the ViraFEST assay, PBMC were stimulated with viral peptide pools so that antigen-specific CD4+ T cells expanded. Sequencing was performed afterwards. Following 10 days of culture, CD4+ T cells were isolated. PCR-confirmed SARS-CoV-2 infection occurred in the person between March and December 2020. Two doses of either BNT162b2 or mRNA-1273 were given to each participant. Culturing of more than 1.5 million PBMC per well took place with approximately 10 IU/ml IL-2 and around 10 ug/ml peptides. The table lists this clone with a count of one. No antigen is known for it. CDR1 is SGHKS, CDR2 YYEKEE, per germline (reference sequence). V shed 0 bases and J 5 bases; nucleotides not matched to a gene: 3. The length of the CDR3 is 14 residues. Method: immunoSEQ multiplex PCR; TCRdb's copy keeps in-frame clones and lacks some. This table holds about 15,000 clones, around 75% found once.

The V and J genes are TRBV5-5 and TRBJ2-3, with 7 nucleotides matching TRBD1. The sample here was CD4+ T cells from PBMCs cultured with HCoV-NL63 spike peptides, taken after COVID-19 vaccination. The TCR originated in a human donor who had a prior SARS-CoV-2 infection. The DNA for the CDR3 is TGTGCCAGCAGCTTGGACAGGGGTGGAGATACGCAGTATTTT. Translation: CASSLDRGGDTQYF.